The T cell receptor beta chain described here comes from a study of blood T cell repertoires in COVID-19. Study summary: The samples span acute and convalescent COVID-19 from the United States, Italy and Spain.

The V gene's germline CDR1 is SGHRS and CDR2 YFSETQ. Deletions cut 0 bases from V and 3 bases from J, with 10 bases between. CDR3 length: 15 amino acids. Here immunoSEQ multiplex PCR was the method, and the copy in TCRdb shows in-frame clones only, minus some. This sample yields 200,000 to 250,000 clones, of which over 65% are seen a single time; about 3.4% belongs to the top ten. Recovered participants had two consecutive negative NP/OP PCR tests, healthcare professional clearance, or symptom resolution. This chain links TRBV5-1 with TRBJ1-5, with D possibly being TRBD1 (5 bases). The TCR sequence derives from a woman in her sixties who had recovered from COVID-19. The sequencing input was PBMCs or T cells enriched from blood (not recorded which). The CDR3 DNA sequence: TGCGCCAGCAGCTTGGGCGGGGGGAACAATCAGCCCCAGCATTTT. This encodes CASSLGGGNNQPQHF.